A selection of T cell receptor beta chains follows, all from one sample in a study of cytomegalovirus exposure and HLA in healthy donors. Assay: immunoSEQ multiplex PCR; the TCRdb copy retains only in-frame clones and omits some. Among more than 35,000 clones listed, over 60% were seen once. The sequenced sample consisted of PBMCs. These receptor sequences come from a man in his forties in good health and CMV-seronegative. Both conserved end residues are part of each CDR3. Fields, in order: V gene, clone size, D gene, J gene, CDR3 protein, CDR3 DNA. The D gene is left open where the match is weak. Size is omitted from some rows. Given values are once, few, many or a class for expanded clones.

V gene: TRBV18
clone size: NA
D gene: TRBD2
J gene: TRBJ2-5
CDR3 protein: CASSPKTSGQETQYF
CDR3 DNA: TGTGCCAGCTCACCCAAGACTAGCGGCCAAGAGACCCAGTACTTC

V gene: TRBV6-5
clone size: NA
D gene: NA
J gene: TRBJ1-1
CDR3 protein: CASSLYMNTEAFF
CDR3 DNA: TGTGCCAGCAGCCTCTATATGAACACTGAAGCTTTCTTT

V gene: TRBV2
clone size: NA
D gene: NA
J gene: TRBJ2-3
CDR3 protein: CASRGWGGASTDTQYF
CDR3 DNA: TGTGCCAGCAGGGGGTGGGGCGGGGCAAGCACAGATACGCAGTATTTT

V gene: TRBV9
clone size: NA
D gene: NA
J gene: TRBJ2-3
CDR3 protein: CASSARTNPTDTQYF
CDR3 DNA: TGTGCCAGCAGCGCCCGGACTAACCCCACAGATACGCAGTATTTT

V gene: TRBV19
clone size: few
D gene: TRBD1
J gene: TRBJ1-2
CDR3 protein: CASARTGAYTF
CDR3 DNA: TGTGCCAGCGCCAGGACAGGCGCCTACACCTTC

V gene: TRBV10-3
clone size: NA
D gene: TRBD1
J gene: TRBJ1-5
CDR3 protein: CAISEGQGQPQHF
CDR3 DNA: TGTGCCATCAGTGAGGGACAGGGGCAGCCCCAGCATTTT

V gene: TRBV5-1
clone size: NA
D gene: TRBD1
J gene: TRBJ1-1
CDR3 protein: CASSLQSTGVAFF
CDR3 DNA: TGCGCCAGCAGCCTCCAATCGACAGGGGTGGCTTTCTTT

V gene: TRBV19
clone size: NA
D gene: NA
J gene: TRBJ1-2
CDR3 protein: CASSMQGRDYGYTF
CDR3 DNA: TGTGCCAGTAGTATGCAGGGGAGAGACTATGGCTACACCTTC

V gene: TRBV11-3
clone size: NA
D gene: NA
J gene: TRBJ2-7
CDR3 protein: CASSLEGGAPNEQYF
CDR3 DNA: TGTGCCAGCAGCTTAGAAGGAGGGGCCCCCAACGAGCAGTACTTC

V gene: TRBV27
clone size: few
D gene: NA
J gene: TRBJ2-3
CDR3 protein: CASSLTGKDTQYF
CDR3 DNA: TGTGCCAGCAGTCTAACAGGGAAAGATACGCAGTATTTT

V gene: TRBV4-1
clone size: NA
D gene: NA
J gene: TRBJ2-1
CDR3 protein: CASSQHTGIPTNEQFF
CDR3 DNA: TGCGCCAGCAGCCAACACACAGGGATACCTACCAATGAGCAGTTCTTC

V gene: TRBV28
clone size: NA
D gene: TRBD1
J gene: TRBJ1-6
CDR3 protein: CASSFVRSAGGYSPLHF
CDR3 DNA: TGTGCCAGCAGTTTCGTTCGGTCGGCAGGGGGATATTCACCCCTCCACTTT

V gene: TRBV10-3
clone size: NA
D gene: NA
J gene: TRBJ1-2
CDR3 protein: CAISDPGAGANGYTF
CDR3 DNA: TGTGCCATCAGTGATCCAGGGGCGGGAGCAAATGGCTACACCTTC

V gene: TRBV19
clone size: NA
D gene: NA
J gene: TRBJ2-5
CDR3 protein: CASSSAGRQETQYF
CDR3 DNA: TGTGCCAGTAGTAGCGCGGGTCGGCAAGAGACCCAGTACTTC

V gene: TRBV4-3
clone size: NA
D gene: NA
J gene: TRBJ1-2
CDR3 protein: CASSQHQGITDYGYTF
CDR3 DNA: TGCGCCAGCAGCCAACACCAGGGAATTACGGACTATGGCTACACCTTC

V gene: TRBV5-1
clone size: NA
D gene: TRBD1
J gene: TRBJ2-7
CDR3 protein: CASSRDSNYEQYF
CDR3 DNA: TGCGCCAGCAGCCGGGACAGTAACTACGAGCAGTACTTC